These T cell receptor beta chains were read from a single sample in a study of vaccination effects on CD4 cells after COVID-19. The data were produced by immunoSEQ multiplex PCR, yet TCRdb's version contains in-frame clones alone and is incomplete. The data show around 50,000 clones, 65% to 75% seen once. These receptors lack a known antigen. The source was CD4+ T cells from PBMCs cultured without peptide, collected after COVID-19 vaccination. These receptors were collected from a human donor who had a prior SARS-CoV-2 infection. Each CDR3 is given with its conserved first and last residue. The D gene is left open where the match is weak. The size of a clone is reported for some rows only, either as once, few or many, or as a class for expanded clones.

clone_size d_call j_call v_call cdr3_nt cdr3_aa
- TRBD2 TRBJ2-1 TRBV7-2 TGTGCCAGCAGCTTTATAAAACTAGCGGGGGCGAGTGAGCAGTTCTTC CASSFIKLAGASEQFF
- - TRBJ2-2 TRBV9 TGTGCCAGCAGCGTAGCTGCGGGCACCGGGGAGCTGTTTTTT CASSVAAGTGELFF
- TRBD1 TRBJ2-2 TRBV7-9 TGTGCCAGCAGCCCAGGACAGGGGGACAACACCGGGGAGCTGTTTTTT CASSPGQGDNTGELFF
- - TRBJ2-6 TRBV11-1 TGTGCCAGCAGCTTAGCAGGGGTTGGGGCCAACGTCCTGACTTTC CASSLAGVGANVLTF
- TRBD2 TRBJ2-7 TRBV3-1/TRBV3-2 TGTGCCAGCAGCCCCGGACTAGCGGGAGTGTCCTACGAGCAGTACTTC CASSPGLAGVSYEQYF
few TRBD1 TRBJ2-7 TRBV19 TGTGCCAGTGGGCGGAGAGGACAGGGGGCTCACGAGCAGTACTTC CASGRRGQGAHEQYF
- - TRBJ1-2 TRBV24-1 TGTGCCACCAGTGATGGCAGCCGGGACGGAGACTATGGCTACACCTTC CATSDGSRDGDYGYTF
- TRBD1 TRBJ2-3 TRBV6-2/TRBV6-3 TGTGCCAGCAGTTACCGGACAGGAACAGATACGCAGTATTTT CASSYRTGTDTQYF
- - TRBJ2-5 TRBV18 TGTGCCAGCTCACCTGGGACTGAAGAGACCCAGTACTTC CASSPGTEETQYF
- TRBD1 TRBJ2-1 TRBV18 TGTGCCAGCTCAGATTTTGGGGACAGGGGGCGATATGAGCAGTTCTTC CASSDFGDRGRYEQFF
- TRBD1 TRBJ1-4 TRBV19 TGTGCCAGTAGTATGACAGGGAGTAGACTGTTTTTT CASSMTGSRLFF
- - TRBJ1-5 TRBV2 TGTGCCAGCAGTGGAGAAAGGGGTCCACGGCAGCCCCAGCATTTT CASSGERGPRQPQHF
- - TRBJ2-2 TRBV2 TGTGCCAGCAGTGAGGGCTGGGCGAACACCGGGGAGCTGTTTTTT CASSEGWANTGELFF
few TRBD2 TRBJ2-5 TRBV18 TGTGCCAGCTCACCACCTTCCTCCGGGACTAGTGGGGAGACCCAGTACTTC CASSPPSSGTSGETQYF
- - TRBJ2-7 TRBV13 TGTGCCAGCAGCCGAGACAGACAGGCCCGGGAGAAGGGGCAGTACTTC CASSRDRQAREKGQYF
- TRBD1 TRBJ2-2 TRBV5-5 TGTGCCAGCAGCTATCATCGACAGGGACCCACCGGGGAGCTGTTTTTT CASSYHRQGPTGELFF
- TRBD1 TRBJ1-5 TRBV27 TGTGCCAGCAGTCCAAAAACAGGGGGCAATCAGCCCCAGCATTTT CASSPKTGGNQPQHF
once - TRBJ2-6 TRBV10-3 TGTGCCATCAGTGAGTTGGGCTATTTATCGGGGGCCAACGTCCTGACTTTC CAISELGYLSGANVLTF
- TRBD1 TRBJ1-5 TRBV12-3/TRBV12-4 TGTGCCAGCAGAGGGACAGTCGGTCAGCCCCAGCATTTT CASRGTVGQPQHF
- TRBD1 TRBJ2-5 TRBV5-1 TGCGCCAGCAGACTGACAGGGACCGGGCAAGAGACCCAGTACTTC CASRLTGTGQETQYF
- TRBD2 TRBJ2-7 TRBV5-1 TGCGCCAGCAGCTTGGGACTAGCGGGGGGGCTCTACGAGCAGTACTTC CASSLGLAGGLYEQYF
- - TRBJ2-3 TRBV5-4 TGTGCCAGCAGCCGGGACCAAACTTATACGCAGTATTTT CASSRDQTYTQYF
- TRBD1 TRBJ1-4 TRBV2 TGTGCCAGCAAGGACAGGGGTGAAAAACTGTTTTTT CASKDRGEKLFF
few - TRBJ2-7 TRBV5-1 TGCGCCAGCAGCTGGGACACGGGAAAGAGCTACGAGCAGTACTTC CASSWDTGKSYEQYF
few - TRBJ1-1 TRBV6-5 TGTGCCAGCAGTCCCCCCCCGACAGGGAACACTGAAGCTTTCTTT CASSPPPTGNTEAFF
- - TRBJ1-6 TRBV18 TGTGCCAGCTCACCACGGCAGGTTGCTAATTCACCCCTCCACTTT CASSPRQVANSPLHF
- - TRBJ2-7 TRBV6-6 TGTGCCAGCAGTTACTCGAGTGAGGAGGACGAGCAGTACTTC CASSYSSEEDEQYF
- - TRBJ2-5 TRBV6-5 TGTGCCAGCAGCCAGACTTCGTGGCAAGAGACCCAGTACTTC CASSQTSWQETQYF
- - TRBJ1-4 TRBV11-2 TGTGCCAGCAGCCTCAGAGGACACGATAATGAAAAACTGTTTTTT CASSLRGHDNEKLFF
once - TRBJ2-1 TRBV9 TGTGCCAGCAGCGTAGGAGGCGGAAGGAGCTACAATGAGCAGTTCTTC CASSVGGGRSYNEQFF
- TRBD1 TRBJ2-7 TRBV7-8 TGTGCCAGCAGCCGCAACGCAGGGGGCTCCGACTCCTACGAGCAGTACTTC CASSRNAGGSDSYEQYF